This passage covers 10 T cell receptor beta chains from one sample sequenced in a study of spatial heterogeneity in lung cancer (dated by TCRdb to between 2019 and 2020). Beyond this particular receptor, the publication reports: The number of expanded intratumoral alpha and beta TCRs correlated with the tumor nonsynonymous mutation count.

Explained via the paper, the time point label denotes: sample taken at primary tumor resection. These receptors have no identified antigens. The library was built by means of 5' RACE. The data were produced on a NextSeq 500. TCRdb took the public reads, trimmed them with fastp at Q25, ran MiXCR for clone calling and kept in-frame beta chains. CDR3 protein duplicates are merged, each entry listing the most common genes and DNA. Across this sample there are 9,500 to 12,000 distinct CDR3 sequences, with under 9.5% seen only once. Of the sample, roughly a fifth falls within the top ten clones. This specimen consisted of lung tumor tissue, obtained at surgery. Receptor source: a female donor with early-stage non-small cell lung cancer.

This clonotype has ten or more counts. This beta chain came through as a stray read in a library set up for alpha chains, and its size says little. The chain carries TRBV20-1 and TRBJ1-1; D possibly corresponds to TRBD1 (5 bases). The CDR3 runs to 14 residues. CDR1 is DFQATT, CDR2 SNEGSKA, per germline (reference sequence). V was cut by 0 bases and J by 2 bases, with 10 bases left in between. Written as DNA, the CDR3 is TGCAGTGCTAGAGATGGCAGGGCAAACACTGAAGCTTTCTTT. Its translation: CSARDGRANTEAFF.

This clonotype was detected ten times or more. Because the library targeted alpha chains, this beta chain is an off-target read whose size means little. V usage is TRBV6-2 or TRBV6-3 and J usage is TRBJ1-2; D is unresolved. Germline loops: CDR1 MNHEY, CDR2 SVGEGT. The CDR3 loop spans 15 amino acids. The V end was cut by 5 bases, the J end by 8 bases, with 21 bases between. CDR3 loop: CASSPARTNSEGYTF. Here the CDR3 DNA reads TGTGCCAGCAGTCCGGCGCGGACCAATTCGGAGGGCTACACCTTC.

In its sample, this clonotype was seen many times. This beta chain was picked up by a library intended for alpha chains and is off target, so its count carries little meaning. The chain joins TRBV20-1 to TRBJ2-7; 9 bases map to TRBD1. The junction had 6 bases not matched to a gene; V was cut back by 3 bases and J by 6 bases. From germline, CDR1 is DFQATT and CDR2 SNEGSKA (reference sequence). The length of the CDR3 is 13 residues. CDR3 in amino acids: CSASWDREGEQYF. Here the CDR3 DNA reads TGCAGTGCTAGCTGGGACAGGGAGGGCGAGCAGTACTTC.

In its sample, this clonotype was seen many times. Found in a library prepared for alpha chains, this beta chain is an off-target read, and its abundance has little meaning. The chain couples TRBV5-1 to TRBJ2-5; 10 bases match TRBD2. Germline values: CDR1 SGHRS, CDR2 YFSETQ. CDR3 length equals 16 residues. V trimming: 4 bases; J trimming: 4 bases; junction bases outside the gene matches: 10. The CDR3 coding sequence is TGCGCCAGCAGCGGAGCGGGGGGGCGAAATTCAGAGACCCAGTACTTC. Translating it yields CASSGAGGRNSETQYF.

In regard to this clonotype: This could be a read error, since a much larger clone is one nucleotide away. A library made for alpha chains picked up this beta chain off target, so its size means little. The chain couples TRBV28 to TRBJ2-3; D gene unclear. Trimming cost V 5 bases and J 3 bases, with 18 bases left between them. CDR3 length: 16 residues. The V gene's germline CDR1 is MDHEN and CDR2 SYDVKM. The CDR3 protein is CASSTKIIRITDTQYF. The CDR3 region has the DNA TGTGCCAGCAGTACCAAAATCATACGGATTACAGATACGCAGTATTTT. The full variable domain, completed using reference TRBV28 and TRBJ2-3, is DVKVTQSSRYLVKRTGEKVFLECVQDMDHENMFWYRQDPGLGLRLIYFSYDVKMKEKGDIPEGYSVSREKKERFSLILESASTNQTSMYLCASSTKIIRITDTQYFGPGTRLTVL.

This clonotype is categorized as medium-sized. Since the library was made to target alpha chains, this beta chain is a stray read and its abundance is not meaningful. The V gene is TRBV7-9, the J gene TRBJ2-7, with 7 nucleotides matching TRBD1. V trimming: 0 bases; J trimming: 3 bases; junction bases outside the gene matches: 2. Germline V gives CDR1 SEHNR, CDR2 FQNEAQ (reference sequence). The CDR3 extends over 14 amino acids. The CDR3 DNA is TGTGCCAGCAGCTTAGCCGGGACAGTCTACGAGCAGTACTTC. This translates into CASSLAGTVYEQYF.

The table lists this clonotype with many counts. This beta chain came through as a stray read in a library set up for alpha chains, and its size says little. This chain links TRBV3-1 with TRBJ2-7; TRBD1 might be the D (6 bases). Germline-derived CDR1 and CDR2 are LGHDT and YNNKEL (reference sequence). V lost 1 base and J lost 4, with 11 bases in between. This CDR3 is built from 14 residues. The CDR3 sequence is CASSQGTGWYEQYF. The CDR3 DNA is TGTGCCAGCAGCCAAGGAACAGGGTGGTACGAGCAGTACTTC.

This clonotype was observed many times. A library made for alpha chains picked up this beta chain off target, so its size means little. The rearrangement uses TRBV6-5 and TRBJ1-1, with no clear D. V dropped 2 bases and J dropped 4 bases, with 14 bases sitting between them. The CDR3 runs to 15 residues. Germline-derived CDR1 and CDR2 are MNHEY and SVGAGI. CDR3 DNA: TGTGCCAGCAGTTACAAATGGGGTATCAGCACTGAAGCTTTCTTT. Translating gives CASSYKWGISTEAFF.

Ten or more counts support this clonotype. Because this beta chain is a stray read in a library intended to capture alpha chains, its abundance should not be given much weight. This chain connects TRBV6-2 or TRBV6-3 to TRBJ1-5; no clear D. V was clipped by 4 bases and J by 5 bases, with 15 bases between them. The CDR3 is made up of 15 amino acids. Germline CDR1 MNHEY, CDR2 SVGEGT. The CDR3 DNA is TGTGCCAGCAGTTCCTCGAGAGACATCGATCAGCCCCAGCATTTT. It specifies CASSSSRDIDQPQHF.

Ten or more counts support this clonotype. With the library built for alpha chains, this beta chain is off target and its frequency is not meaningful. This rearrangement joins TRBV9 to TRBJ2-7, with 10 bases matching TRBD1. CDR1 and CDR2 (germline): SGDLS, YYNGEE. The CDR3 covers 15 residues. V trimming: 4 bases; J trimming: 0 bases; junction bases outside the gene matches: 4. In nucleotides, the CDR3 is TGTGCCAGCAGCCCCCGGACAGGGGGCTCCTACGAGCAGTACTTC. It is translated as CASSPRTGGSYEQYF.